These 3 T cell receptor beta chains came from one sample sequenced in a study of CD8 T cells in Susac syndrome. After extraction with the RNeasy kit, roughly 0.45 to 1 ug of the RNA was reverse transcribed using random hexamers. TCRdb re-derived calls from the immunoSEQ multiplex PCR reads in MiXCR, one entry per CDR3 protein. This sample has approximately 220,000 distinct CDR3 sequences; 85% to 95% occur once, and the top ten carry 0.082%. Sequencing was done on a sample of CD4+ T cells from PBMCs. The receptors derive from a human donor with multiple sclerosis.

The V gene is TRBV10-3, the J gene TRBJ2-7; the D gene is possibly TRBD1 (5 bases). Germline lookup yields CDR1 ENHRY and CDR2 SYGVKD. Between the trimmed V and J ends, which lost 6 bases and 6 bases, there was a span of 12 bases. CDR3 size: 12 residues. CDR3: CAISRERGEQYV. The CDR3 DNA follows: TGTGCCATCAGCAGGGAAAGGGGCGAGCAGTACGTC.

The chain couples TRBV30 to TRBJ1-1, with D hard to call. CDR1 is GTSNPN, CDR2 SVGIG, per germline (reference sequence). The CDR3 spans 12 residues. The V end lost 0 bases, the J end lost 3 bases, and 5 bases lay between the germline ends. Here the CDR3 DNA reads TGTGCCTGGAGTGTAACCGACACTGAAGCTTTCTTT. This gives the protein CAWSVTDTEAFF.

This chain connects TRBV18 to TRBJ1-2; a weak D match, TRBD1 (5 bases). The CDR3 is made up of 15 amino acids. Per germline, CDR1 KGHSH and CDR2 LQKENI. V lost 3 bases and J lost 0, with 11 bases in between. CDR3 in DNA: TGTGCCAGCTCACCCTCAGGGAGGGCTAACTATGGCTACACCTTC. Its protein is CASSPSGRANYGYTF.